This TCR beta chain was captured by sequencing in a study of T-cell reconstitution after alpha-beta-depleted transplantation in children. Notes on the study in general: Reported findings indicate that, about two months after transplant, alpha-beta T cells came from several hundred expanded clones, which were derived from non-depleted graft cells. Day-60 TCRbeta diversity that was high in some patients was derived from surviving recipient T cells and thymic progenitors. T-cell counts and diversity were attributed mostly to newly produced T cells one year after transplant.

Comments on this clonotype: Its antigen is unidentified.

A TCRbeta library incorporating unique molecular identifiers was prepared. TCRdb reprocessed the PCR reads via MiXCR and lists one record per CDR3 protein. The sample shows fewer than 150,000 distinct CDR3 sequences, 8% to 10% of them seen only once. The sample consisted of PBMCs, mostly from graft donor cells, taken 180 days after TCRalphabeta/CD19-depleted stem cell transplant. The TCR was taken from a girl under three years old who had a stem cell transplant for combined immunodeficiency, so the T cells may come from the graft donor.

The CDR3 region is CSARDAGASTQYF. DNA of the CDR3: TGCAGTGCTAGAGATGCGGGAGCGAGTACGCAGTATTTT. V and J are TRBV20-1 and TRBJ2-3; 7 positions match TRBD2. The CDR3 spans 13 residues. The germline gives CDR1 DFQATT, CDR2 SNEGSKA (reference sequence). V shed 0 bases and J 8 bases; nucleotides not matched to a gene: 5.